This T cell receptor (beta chain) was obtained from a study of T cell changes during pregnancy in multiple sclerosis. By proportion, this clone is medium-sized. Profiling relied on immunoSEQ multiplex PCR, and the TCRdb table lists in-frame clones only, not all of them. The data contain roughly 36,000 clones, around 91% of them singletons. Trimming cost V 2 bases and J 0 bases, with 22 bases left between them. Germline assignment: CDR1 KGHSH and CDR2 LQKENI. The CDR3 has 20 amino acids. This clonotype was sampled from a female donor with multiple sclerosis, enrolled in a pregnancy study. Sequences were derived from CD8+ T cells from peripheral blood mononuclear cells, sampled in the second trimester of pregnancy. This chain joins TRBV18 and TRBJ1-4, with a weak D call TRBD1 (6 bases). The CDR3 DNA reads as TGTGCCAGCTCACCAAACAGGGACCGTGGAACTTATGCAACTAATGAAAAACTGTTTTTT. Translated: CASSPNRDRGTYATNEKLFF.